This is a list of T cell receptor beta chains from one sample in a study of T cells in tuberculosis. Assay used: immunoSEQ multiplex PCR; TCRdb lists only in-frame clones, some missing. Altogether over 30,000 clones are present, under 95% being singletons, with the ten largest covering about 7.8%. Sequencing used PBMCs. Source of these receptors: a donor aged 5 to 30 with latent tuberculosis or without tuberculosis infection. Some clones in this sample may be carry-over from other donors' samples. Each CDR3 is given with its conserved first and last residue. The order of the fields is D gene, V gene, clone size, J gene, CDR3 protein, CDR3 DNA. A D gene is named only where the DNA matches it firmly. Clone size is not always given. Where it is, it says once, few, many or a class for expanded clones.

D: -
V: TRBV5-5
size: once
J: TRBJ1-1
CDR3: CASSLGRQEAFF
DNA: TGTGCCAGCAGCTTGGGACGACAGGAAGCTTTCTTT

D: -
V: TRBV2
size: few
J: TRBJ2-3
CDR3: CASVGASTDTQYF
DNA: TGTGCCAGTGTGGGGGCTAGCACAGATACGCAGTATTTT

D: -
V: TRBV10-3
size: -
J: TRBJ1-6
CDR3: CAARGPLPHSPLHF
DNA: TGTGCCGCCAGGGGACCCCTTCCCCATTCACCCCTCCACTTT

D: -
V: TRBV28
size: -
J: TRBJ2-5
CDR3: CASSLGRKETQYF
DNA: TGTGCCAGCAGCCTCGGGAGAAAAGAGACCCAGTACTTC

D: TRBD1
V: TRBV6-4
size: -
J: TRBJ2-5
CDR3: CASSAGQGQETQYF
DNA: TGTGCCAGCAGTGCAGGACAGGGACAAGAAACCCAGTACTTC

D: TRBD1
V: TRBV6-6
size: -
J: TRBJ1-2
CDR3: CATTGENYGYTF
DNA: TGTGCCACCACAGGGGAAAACTATGGCTACACCTTC

D: TRBD1
V: TRBV11-2
size: once
J: TRBJ2-2
CDR3: CASSLEGDRQGELFF
DNA: TGTGCCAGCAGCTTAGAAGGGGACAGGCAAGGGGAGCTGTTTTTT

D: -
V: TRBV19
size: few
J: TRBJ1-1
CDR3: CASRTGNTEAFF
DNA: TGTGCCAGTAGGACAGGGAACACTGAAGCTTTCTTT

D: TRBD1
V: TRBV28
size: -
J: TRBJ1-2
CDR3: CASVLGGQLHGYTF
DNA: TGTGCCAGCGTACTGGGGGGACAGTTACATGGCTACACCTTC

D: -
V: TRBV6-1
size: -
J: TRBJ2-6
CDR3: CASSVEDSGANVLTF
DNA: TGTGCCAGCAGCGTAGAGGACAGCGGGGCCAACGTCCTGACTTTC

D: TRBD1
V: TRBV2
size: -
J: TRBJ1-6
CDR3: CASSEQGTGVNSPLHF
DNA: TGTGCCAGCAGTGAACAAGGGACAGGGGTAAATTCACCCCTCCACTTT

D: -
V: TRBV11-2
size: -
J: TRBJ1-2
CDR3: CASSWGDGTYGYTF
DNA: TGTGCCAGCAGCTGGGGAGACGGTACCTATGGCTACACCTTC

D: -
V: TRBV7-6
size: -
J: TRBJ2-3
CDR3: CASSFGSTDTQYF
DNA: TGTGCCAGCAGCTTTGGCTCCACAGATACGCAGTATTTT

D: TRBD2
V: TRBV5-1
size: -
J: TRBJ2-7
CDR3: CASSLIGGRSSYEQYF
DNA: TGCGCCAGCAGCTTGATTGGCGGGAGGAGCTCCTACGAGCAGTACTTC

D: -
V: TRBV28
size: -
J: TRBJ1-1
CDR3: CASTQVRGNTEAFF
DNA: TGTGCCAGCACTCAGGTTCGGGGGAACACTGAAGCTTTCTTT

D: -
V: TRBV11-2
size: -
J: TRBJ1-1
CDR3: CASSRQRHTEAFF
DNA: TGTGCCAGCAGTAGACAGAGGCACACTGAAGCTTTCTTT

D: TRBD2
V: TRBV2
size: -
J: TRBJ2-5
CDR3: CASSFSGGPRETQYF
DNA: TGTGCCAGCAGTTTTTCGGGGGGGCCAAGGGAGACCCAGTACTTC

D: TRBD2
V: TRBV6-5
size: large
J: TRBJ2-7
CDR3: CASSLGLAGWNEQYF
DNA: TGTGCCAGCAGCCTCGGACTAGCGGGATGGAACGAGCAGTACTTC

D: TRBD2
V: TRBV5-1
size: -
J: TRBJ2-5
CDR3: CASSLAVTSGKETQYF
DNA: TGCGCCAGCAGCTTGGCCGTAACTAGCGGTAAAGAGACCCAGTACTTC

D: TRBD1
V: TRBV5-1
size: -
J: TRBJ1-1
CDR3: CASNKDRHEADTEAFF
DNA: TGCGCCAGCAATAAGGACAGGCACGAGGCTGACACTGAAGCTTTCTTT

D: -
V: TRBV27
size: -
J: TRBJ2-5
CDR3: CASSKRSSQETQYF
DNA: TGTGCCAGCAGTAAACGGAGTTCCCAAGAGACCCAGTACTTC

D: -
V: TRBV5-1
size: -
J: TRBJ2-3
CDR3: CASSLQGTDTQYF
DNA: TGCGCCAGCAGCTTGCAGGGTACAGATACGCAGTATTTT

D: TRBD1
V: TRBV5-1
size: -
J: TRBJ2-7
CDR3: CASSGTGGSYEQYF
DNA: TGCGCCAGCTCAGGGACAGGGGGCTCGTACGAGCAGTACTTC

D: TRBD1
V: TRBV7-9
size: -
J: TRBJ1-4
CDR3: CASSPGTETRNEKLFF
DNA: TGTGCCAGCAGCCCCGGGACAGAAACTCGTAATGAAAAACTGTTTTTT

D: -
V: TRBV6-5
size: -
J: TRBJ1-2
CDR3: CASSYSQTYGYTF
DNA: TGTGCCAGCAGTTACAGCCAGACTTATGGCTACACCTTC

D: -
V: TRBV4-1
size: -
J: TRBJ2-5
CDR3: CASRSEGTETQYF
DNA: TGCGCCAGCAGATCCGAGGGAACAGAGACCCAGTACTTC

D: -
V: TRBV5-1
size: -
J: TRBJ2-5
CDR3: CASSSQETQYF
DNA: TGCGCCAGCAGCTCACAAGAGACCCAGTACTTC

D: TRBD2
V: TRBV28
size: -
J: TRBJ2-7
CDR3: CASSPSAGGPYEQYF
DNA: TGTGCCAGCAGCCCTTCGGCGGGAGGTCCCTACGAGCAGTACTTC